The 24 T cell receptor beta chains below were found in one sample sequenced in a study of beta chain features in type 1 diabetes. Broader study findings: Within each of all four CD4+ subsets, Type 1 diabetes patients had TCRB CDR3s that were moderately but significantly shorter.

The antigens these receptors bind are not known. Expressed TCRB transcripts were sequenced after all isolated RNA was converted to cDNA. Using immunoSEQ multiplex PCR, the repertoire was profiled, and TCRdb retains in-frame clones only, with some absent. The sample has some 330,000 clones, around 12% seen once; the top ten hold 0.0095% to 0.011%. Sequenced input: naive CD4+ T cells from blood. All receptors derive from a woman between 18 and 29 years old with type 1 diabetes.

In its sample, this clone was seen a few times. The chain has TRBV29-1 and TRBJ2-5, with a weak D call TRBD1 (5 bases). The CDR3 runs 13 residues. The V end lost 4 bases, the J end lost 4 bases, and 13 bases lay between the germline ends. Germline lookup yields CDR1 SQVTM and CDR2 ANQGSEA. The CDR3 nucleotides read TGCAGCGTTGGGGGCGGAGTAGGAGAGACCCAGTACTTC. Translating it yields CSVGGGVGETQYF.

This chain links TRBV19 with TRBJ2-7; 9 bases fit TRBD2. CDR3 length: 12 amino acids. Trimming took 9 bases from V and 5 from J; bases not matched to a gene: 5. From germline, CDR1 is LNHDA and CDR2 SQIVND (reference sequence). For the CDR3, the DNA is TGTGCCAGGACCGGGACTAGCAACGAGCAGTACTTC. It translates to CARTGTSNEQYF.

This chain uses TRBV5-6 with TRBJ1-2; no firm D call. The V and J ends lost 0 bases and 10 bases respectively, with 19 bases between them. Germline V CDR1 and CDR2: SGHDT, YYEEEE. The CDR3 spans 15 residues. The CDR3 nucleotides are TGTGCCAGCAGCTTGGACGTCAGTGGACTAAATGACTACACCTTC. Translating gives CASSLDVSGLNDYTF.

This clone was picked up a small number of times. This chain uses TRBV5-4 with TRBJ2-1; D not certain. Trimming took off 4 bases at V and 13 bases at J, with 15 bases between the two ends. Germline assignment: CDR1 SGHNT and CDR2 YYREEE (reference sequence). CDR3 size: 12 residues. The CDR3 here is CASSSTSAVQFF. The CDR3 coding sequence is TGTGCCAGCAGCAGCACAAGCGCCGTCCAGTTCTTC. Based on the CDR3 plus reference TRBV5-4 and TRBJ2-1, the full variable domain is ETGVTQSPTHLIKTRGQQVTLRCSSQSGHNTVSWYQQALGQGPQFIFQYYREEENGRGNFPPRFSGLQFPNYSSELNVNALELDDSALYLCASSSTSAVQFFGPGTRLTVL.

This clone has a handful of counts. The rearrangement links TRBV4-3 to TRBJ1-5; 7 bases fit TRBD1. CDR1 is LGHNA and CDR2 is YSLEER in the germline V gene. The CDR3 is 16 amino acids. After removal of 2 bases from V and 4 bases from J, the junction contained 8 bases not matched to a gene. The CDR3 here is CASSQPRDSANQPQHF. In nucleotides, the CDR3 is TGCGCCAGCAGCCAACCCAGGGACAGCGCGAATCAGCCCCAGCATTTT.

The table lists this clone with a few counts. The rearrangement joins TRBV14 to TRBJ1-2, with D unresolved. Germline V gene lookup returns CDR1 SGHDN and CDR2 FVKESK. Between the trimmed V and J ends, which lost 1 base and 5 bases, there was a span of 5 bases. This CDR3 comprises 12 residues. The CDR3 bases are TGTGCCAGCAGCCAAGTCGGGTATGGCTACACCTTC. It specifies CASSQVGYGYTF.

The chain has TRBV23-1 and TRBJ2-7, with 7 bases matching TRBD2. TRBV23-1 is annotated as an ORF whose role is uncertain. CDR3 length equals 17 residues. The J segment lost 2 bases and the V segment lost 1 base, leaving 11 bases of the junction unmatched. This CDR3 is CASSQYLRDYYTYEQYF. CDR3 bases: TGCGCCAGCAGTCAATACCTACGGGACTACTACACCTACGAGCAGTACTTC.

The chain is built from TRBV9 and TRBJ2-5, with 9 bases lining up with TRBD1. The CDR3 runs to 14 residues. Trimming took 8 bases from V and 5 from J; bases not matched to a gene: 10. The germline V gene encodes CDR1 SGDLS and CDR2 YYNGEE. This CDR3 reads CASGQGRLVETQYF. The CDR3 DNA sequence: TGTGCCAGTGGACAGGGGCGTTTGGTGGAGACCCAGTACTTC.

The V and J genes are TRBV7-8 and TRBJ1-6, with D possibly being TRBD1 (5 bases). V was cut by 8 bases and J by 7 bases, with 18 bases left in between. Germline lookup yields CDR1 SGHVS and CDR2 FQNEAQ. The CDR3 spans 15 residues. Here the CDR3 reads CASLKDMARNSPLHF. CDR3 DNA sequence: TGTGCCAGCCTAAAGGACATGGCAAGGAATTCACCCCTCCACTTT.

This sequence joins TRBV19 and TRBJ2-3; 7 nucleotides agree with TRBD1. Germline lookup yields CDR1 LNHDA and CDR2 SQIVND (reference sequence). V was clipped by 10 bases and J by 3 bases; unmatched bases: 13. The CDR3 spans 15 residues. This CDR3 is CATRGKGASTDTQYF. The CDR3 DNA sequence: TGTGCCACCAGGGGGAAGGGGGCATCAACAGATACGCAGTATTTT.

CDR3 nucleotides: TGTGCCACCAGCATGGGAGTAAAGGGCTCTCAGCCCCAGCATTTT. Translation: CATSMGVKGSQPQHF. The rearrangement uses TRBV15 and TRBJ1-5; D remains unclear. This CDR3 region has 15 residues. The V gene lost 4 bases and the J gene lost 6 bases, with 16 bases spanning the gap. Germline CDR1 and CDR2: LNHNV and YYDKDF (reference sequence).

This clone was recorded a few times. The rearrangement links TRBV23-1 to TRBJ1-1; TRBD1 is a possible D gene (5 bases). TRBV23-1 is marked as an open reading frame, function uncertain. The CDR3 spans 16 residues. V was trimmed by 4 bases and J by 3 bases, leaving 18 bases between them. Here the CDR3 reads CASSPPPDLRDTEAFF. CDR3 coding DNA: TGCGCCAGCAGTCCCCCCCCTGACCTCAGGGACACTGAAGCTTTCTTT.

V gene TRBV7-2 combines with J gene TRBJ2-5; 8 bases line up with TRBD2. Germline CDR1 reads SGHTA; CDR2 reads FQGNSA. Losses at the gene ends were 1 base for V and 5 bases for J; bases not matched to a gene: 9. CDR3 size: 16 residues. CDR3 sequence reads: CASSLGRGGLGETQYF. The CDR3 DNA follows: TGTGCCAGCAGCTTAGGTCGGGGGGGCCTTGGCGAGACCCAGTACTTC.

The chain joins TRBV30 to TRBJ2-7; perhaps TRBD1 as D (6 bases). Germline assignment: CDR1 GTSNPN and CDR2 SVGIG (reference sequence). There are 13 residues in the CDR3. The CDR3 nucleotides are TGTGCATCTAGACAGGCCAGCTCCTACGAGCAGTACTTC. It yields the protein CASRQASSYEQYF.

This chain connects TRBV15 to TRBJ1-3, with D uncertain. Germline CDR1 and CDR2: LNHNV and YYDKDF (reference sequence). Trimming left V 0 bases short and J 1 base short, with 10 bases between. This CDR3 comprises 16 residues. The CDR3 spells CATSRDEPGSGNTIYF. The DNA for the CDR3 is TGTGCCACCAGCAGAGATGAGCCAGGATCTGGAAACACCATATATTTT.

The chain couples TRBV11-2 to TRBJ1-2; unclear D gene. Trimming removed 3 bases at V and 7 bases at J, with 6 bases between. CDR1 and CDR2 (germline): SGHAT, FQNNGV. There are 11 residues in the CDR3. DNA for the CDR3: TGTGCCAGCAGCTTTACAAGTGGCTACACCTTC. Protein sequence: CASSFTSGYTF.

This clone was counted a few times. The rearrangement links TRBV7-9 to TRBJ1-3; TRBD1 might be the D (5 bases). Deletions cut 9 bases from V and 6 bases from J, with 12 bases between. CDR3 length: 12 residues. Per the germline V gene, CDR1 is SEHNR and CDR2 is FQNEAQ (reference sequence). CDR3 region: CASAPGVNTIYF. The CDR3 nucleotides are TGTGCCAGTGCGCCGGGGGTAAACACCATATATTTT.

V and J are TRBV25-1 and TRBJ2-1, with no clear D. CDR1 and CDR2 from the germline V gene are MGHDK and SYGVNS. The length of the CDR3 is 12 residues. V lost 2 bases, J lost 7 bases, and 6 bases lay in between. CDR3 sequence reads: CASSENFNEQFF. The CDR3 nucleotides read TGTGCCAGCAGTGAAAACTTTAATGAGCAGTTCTTC.

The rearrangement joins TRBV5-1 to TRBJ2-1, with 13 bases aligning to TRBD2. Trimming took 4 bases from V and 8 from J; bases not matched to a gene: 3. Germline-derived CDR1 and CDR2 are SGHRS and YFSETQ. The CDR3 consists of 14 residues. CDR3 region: CASSPGLAGYEQFF. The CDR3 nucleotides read TGCGCCAGCAGCCCGGGACTAGCGGGATATGAGCAGTTCTTC.

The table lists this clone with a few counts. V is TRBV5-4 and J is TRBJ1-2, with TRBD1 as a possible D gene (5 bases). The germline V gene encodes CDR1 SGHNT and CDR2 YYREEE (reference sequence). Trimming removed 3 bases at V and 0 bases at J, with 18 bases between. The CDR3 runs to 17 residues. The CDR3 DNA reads TGTGCCAGCAGCTCGGGTTTAGGGGCACAGGCTAACTATGGCTACACCTTC. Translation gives CASSSGLGAQANYGYTF.

CDR3 nucleotide sequence: TGTGCCAGCTCACCGGGGAGGGTAAGCACAGATACGCAGTATTTT. Its protein product is CASSPGRVSTDTQYF. V gene TRBV18 combines with J gene TRBJ2-3; 7 nucleotides agree with TRBD2. CDR3 length equals 15 residues. Per germline, CDR1 KGHSH and CDR2 LQKENI. With V trimmed by 3 bases and J by 0 bases, 3 bases remained unmatched.

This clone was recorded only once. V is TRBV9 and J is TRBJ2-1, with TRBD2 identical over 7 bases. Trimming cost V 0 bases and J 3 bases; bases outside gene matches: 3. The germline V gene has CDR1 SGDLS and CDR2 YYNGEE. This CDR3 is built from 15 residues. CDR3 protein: CASSVGGLYYNEQFF. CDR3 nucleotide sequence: TGTGCCAGCAGCGTAGGGGGACTATACTACAATGAGCAGTTCTTC.

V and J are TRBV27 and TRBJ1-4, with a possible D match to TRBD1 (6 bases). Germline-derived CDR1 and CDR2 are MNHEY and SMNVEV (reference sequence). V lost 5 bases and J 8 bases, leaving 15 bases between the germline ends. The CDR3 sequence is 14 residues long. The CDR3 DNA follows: TGTGCCAGCAGTCCAGGGGCCGCTAGGGAAAAACTGTTTTTT. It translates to CASSPGAAREKLFF. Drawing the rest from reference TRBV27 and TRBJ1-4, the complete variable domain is EAQVTQNPRYLITVTGKKLTVTCSQNMNHEYMSWYRQDPGLGLRQIYYSMNVEVTDKGDVPEGYKVSRKEKRNFPLILESPSPNQTSLYFCASSPGAAREKLFFGSGTQLSVL.

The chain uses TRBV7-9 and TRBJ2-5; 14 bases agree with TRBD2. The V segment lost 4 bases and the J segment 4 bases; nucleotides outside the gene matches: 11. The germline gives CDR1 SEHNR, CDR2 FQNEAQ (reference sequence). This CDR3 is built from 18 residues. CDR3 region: CASSYEAGTSGSRETQYF. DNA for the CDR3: TGTGCCAGCAGCTATGAAGCCGGGACTAGCGGGAGTCGAGAGACCCAGTACTTC.